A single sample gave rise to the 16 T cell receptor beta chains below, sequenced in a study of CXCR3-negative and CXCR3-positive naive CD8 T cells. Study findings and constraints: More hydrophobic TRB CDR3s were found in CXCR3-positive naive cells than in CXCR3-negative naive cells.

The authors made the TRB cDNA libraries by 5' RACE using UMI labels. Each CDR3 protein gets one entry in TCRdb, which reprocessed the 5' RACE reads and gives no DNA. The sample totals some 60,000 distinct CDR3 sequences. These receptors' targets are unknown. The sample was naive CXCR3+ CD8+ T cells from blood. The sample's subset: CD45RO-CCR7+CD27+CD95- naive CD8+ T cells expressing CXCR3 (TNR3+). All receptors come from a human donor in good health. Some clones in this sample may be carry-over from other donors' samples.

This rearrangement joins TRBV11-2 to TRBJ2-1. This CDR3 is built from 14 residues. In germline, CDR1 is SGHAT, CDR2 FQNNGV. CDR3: CASSSVTGKNEQFF.

CDR3 region: CASSFKGVYNEQFF. The V call is TRBV28, the J call TRBJ2-1; the D gene TCRdb calls, TRBD1, cannot be checked with no DNA. This CDR3 region has 14 residues. The germline gives CDR1 MDHEN, CDR2 SYDVKM.

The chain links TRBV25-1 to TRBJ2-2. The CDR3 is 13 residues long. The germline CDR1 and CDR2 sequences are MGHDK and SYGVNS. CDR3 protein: CASSGLNTGELFF.

This CDR3 reads CATSREGDNQPQHF. The genes are TRBV15 and TRBJ1-5; the TCRdb D gene call, TRBD1, has no DNA to confirm it. The V gene's germline CDR1 is LNHNV and CDR2 YYDKDF (reference sequence). The CDR3 consists of 14 residues.

CDR3 protein: CASSGWERVTEAFF. The chain couples TRBV19 to TRBJ1-1; as DNA is missing, the TRBD1 call by TCRdb cannot be tested. CDR1 and CDR2 from the germline V gene are LNHDA and SQIVND (reference sequence). The CDR3 covers 14 residues.

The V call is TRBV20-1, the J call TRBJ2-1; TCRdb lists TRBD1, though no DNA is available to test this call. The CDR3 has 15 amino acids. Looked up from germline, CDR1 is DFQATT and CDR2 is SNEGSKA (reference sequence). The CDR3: CSASNPGSSYNEQFF.

The CDR3 region is CASSSGGGSLITDTQYF. The chain recombines TRBV12-3 or TRBV12-4 with TRBJ2-3; without DNA, the TCRdb call of TRBD1 cannot be checked. CDR3 length equals 17 residues.

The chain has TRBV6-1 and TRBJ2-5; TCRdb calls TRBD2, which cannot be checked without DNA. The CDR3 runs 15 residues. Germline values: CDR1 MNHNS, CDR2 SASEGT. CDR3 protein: CASSDIAGGQETQYF.

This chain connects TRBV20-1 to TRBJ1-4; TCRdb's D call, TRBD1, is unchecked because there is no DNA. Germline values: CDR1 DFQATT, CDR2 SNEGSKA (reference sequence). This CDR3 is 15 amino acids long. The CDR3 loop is CSARDFREGVAKLFF.

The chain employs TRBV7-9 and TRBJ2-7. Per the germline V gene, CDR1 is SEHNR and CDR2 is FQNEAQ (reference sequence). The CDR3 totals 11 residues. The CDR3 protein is CASSLSSEQYF.

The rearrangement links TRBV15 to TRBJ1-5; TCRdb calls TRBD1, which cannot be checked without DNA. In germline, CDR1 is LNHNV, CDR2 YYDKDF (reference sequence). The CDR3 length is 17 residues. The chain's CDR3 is CATSGPPGGLPNQPQHF.

CDR3 sequence reads: CASSASGPSSYEQYF. This sequence joins TRBV7-9 and TRBJ2-7; without DNA, the TCRdb call of TRBD2 cannot be checked. Germline CDR1 is SEHNR and CDR2 is FQNEAQ (reference sequence). There are 15 residues in the CDR3.

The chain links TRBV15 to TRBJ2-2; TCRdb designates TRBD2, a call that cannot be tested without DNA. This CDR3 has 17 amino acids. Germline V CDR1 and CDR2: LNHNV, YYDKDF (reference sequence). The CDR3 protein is CATSSGLAGTNTGELFF.

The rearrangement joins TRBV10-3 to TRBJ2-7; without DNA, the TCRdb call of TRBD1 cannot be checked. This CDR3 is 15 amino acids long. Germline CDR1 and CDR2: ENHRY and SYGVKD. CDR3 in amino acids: CAIRPTGTGLDEQYF.

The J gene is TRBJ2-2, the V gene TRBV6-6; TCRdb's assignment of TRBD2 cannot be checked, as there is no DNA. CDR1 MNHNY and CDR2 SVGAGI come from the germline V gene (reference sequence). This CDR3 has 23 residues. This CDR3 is CASSYPRRGSLTSGGENTGELFF.

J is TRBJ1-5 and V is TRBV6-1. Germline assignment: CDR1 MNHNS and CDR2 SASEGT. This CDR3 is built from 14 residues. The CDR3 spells CASSKAVGNQPQHF.